Listed below are T cell receptor beta chains from one sample, sequenced in a study of blood T cell repertoires in COVID-19. Data came from immunoSEQ multiplex PCR; TCRdb stores just in-frame clones and leaves some out. The repertoire holds about 200,000 clones, roughly nine tenths seen once, with under 7% in the top ten. The sequenced sample consisted of peripheral blood. The receptors were gathered from a man aged 55 to 70 who had recovered from COVID-19. Each CDR3 is given with its conserved first and last residue. D genes are given only for firm matches. Rows may omit the clone size; those that give it use once, few, many or a size class.

J | size | D | V | DNA | CDR3
TRBJ2-3 | - | TRBD2 | TRBV5-4 | TGTGCCAGCAGCCCAGAGGGACTAGCGGGAGAGTCGCAGTATTTT | CASSPEGLAGESQYF
TRBJ2-3 | - | - | TRBV10-3 | TGTGCCATCAGTGGTGGAGCAGATACGCAGTATTTT | CAISGGADTQYF
TRBJ1-5 | - | - | TRBV7-6 | TGTGCCAGCAGCTTAGGGCAGGGTTATAATCAGCCCCAGCATTTT | CASSLGQGYNQPQHF
TRBJ2-7 | - | TRBD2 | TRBV11-2 | TGTGCCAGCAGCTTAGCCGGGGGGTGGTACGAGCAGTACTTC | CASSLAGGWYEQYF
TRBJ1-2 | - | - | TRBV7-9 | TGTGCCAGCAGCTCGCCTAGGGCAGGGAGGACGGGTGGCTACACCTTC | CASSSPRAGRTGGYTF
TRBJ2-7 | once | TRBD2 | TRBV3-1/TRBV3-2 | TGTGCCAGCAGCCGCGGCGGGGCGGGACTATACGAGCAGTACTTC | CASSRGGAGLYEQYF
TRBJ2-1 | - | - | TRBV11-2 | TGTGCCAGCAGCTTAGATAACAGGGTCCACAATGAGCAGTTCTTC | CASSLDNRVHNEQFF
TRBJ2-3 | - | - | TRBV5-1 | TGCGCCAGCAGCTTTGCAGTGCCCGCAGATACGCAGTATTTT | CASSFAVPADTQYF
TRBJ2-7 | - | - | TRBV5-1 | TGCGCCAGCAGCTTGGAGCGGAGATACGAGCAGTACTTC | CASSLERRYEQYF
TRBJ2-1 | once | - | TRBV7-2 | TGTGCCAGCAGCCCTAATCCCCCGGGAATGGGCAATGAGCAGTTCTTC | CASSPNPPGMGNEQFF
TRBJ2-7 | - | - | TRBV28 | TGTGCCAGCAGTACAGCCGGGCAGATTTGGACATCCTACGAGCAGTACTTC | CASSTAGQIWTSYEQYF
TRBJ1-2 | - | TRBD1 | TRBV6-5 | TGTGCCAGCAGTTACTTAGCTACAGGGGGCTGGGATGGCTACACCTTC | CASSYLATGGWDGYTF
TRBJ1-1 | - | TRBD1 | TRBV4-1 | TGCGCCAGCAGCCCGGGACAGGGGGCGTCGGGTTATGGAGCTTTCTTT | CASSPGQGASGYGAFF
TRBJ2-2 | - | TRBD1 | TRBV27 | TGTGCCACCTCAAGGGACAGGGGGCAAATACGCACCGGGGAGCTGTTTTTT | CATSRDRGQIRTGELFF
TRBJ2-5 | - | TRBD1 | TRBV11-2 | TGTGCCAGGGGGACAGGTTTTAGGCCGGGACAAGAGACCCAGTACTTC | CARGTGFRPGQETQYF
TRBJ1-2 | - | TRBD1 | TRBV3-1/TRBV3-2 | TGTGCCAGCAGCCTTGACAGGGGGCCCTATGGCTACACCTTC | CASSLDRGPYGYTF
TRBJ1-1 | - | TRBD1 | TRBV28 | TGTGCCAGCAGTTTACCTGGGCAGGGGGCGGATTCTGAAGCTTTCTTT | CASSLPGQGADSEAFF
TRBJ1-2 | once | - | TRBV4-3 | TGCGCCAGCAGCCAAGTCACGGGACAAGTGGCCGGCGGCTACACCTTC | CASSQVTGQVAGGYTF
TRBJ2-7 | - | TRBD1 | TRBV7-9 | TGTGCCAGCAGCCTGGGACAGATCTACGAGCAGTACTTC | CASSLGQIYEQYF
TRBJ2-3 | - | - | TRBV5-1 | TGCGCCAGCAGCCCCATAGAATCTAGCACAGATACGCAGTATTTT | CASSPIESSTDTQYF
TRBJ2-2 | - | TRBD2 | TRBV5-6 | TGTGCCAGCAGCTTTGGCAACGGGGGGACCGGGGAGCTGTTTTTT | CASSFGNGGTGELFF
TRBJ1-6 | - | TRBD1 | TRBV18 | TGTGCCAGCTCCCCTACAGGGGGAACCTATAATTCACCCCTCCACTTT | CASSPTGGTYNSPLHF
TRBJ1-3 | - | - | TRBV3-1/TRBV3-2 | TGTGCCAGCACTCCAATTCTTAGCTCTGGAAACACCATATATTTT | CASTPILSSGNTIYF
TRBJ2-2 | - | TRBD2 | TRBV4-1 | TGCGCCAGCAGCCAGCGGCTAGCGGGCCTAAGCAACACCGGGGAGCTGTTTTTT | CASSQRLAGLSNTGELFF
TRBJ2-5 | - | - | TRBV5-1 | TGCGCCAGCAGCTTGCTGGCGGGAGAGACCCAGTACTTC | CASSLLAGETQYF
TRBJ1-3 | - | TRBD1 | TRBV6-5 | TGTGCCAGCAGGGCGACAGGGTGGGACGGAAACACCATATATTTT | CASRATGWDGNTIYF
TRBJ2-7 | - | TRBD2 | TRBV7-2 | TGTGCCAGCAGCCAGAGCGGGAGGGCCGGTTCCGGCGAGCAGTACTTC | CASSQSGRAGSGEQYF
TRBJ1-1 | - | - | TRBV9 | TGTGCCAGCAGCGTAGCCTTGAACACTGAAGCTTTCTTT | CASSVALNTEAFF
TRBJ1-5 | - | TRBD1 | TRBV3-1/TRBV3-2 | TGTGCCAGCAGCCAAGGACAGGGCCGCAATCAGCCCCAGCATTTT | CASSQGQGRNQPQHF
TRBJ1-6 | - | - | TRBV5-1 | TGCGCCAGCAGCGAAGGAGGGCTAAATTCACCCCTCCACTTT | CASSEGGLNSPLHF
TRBJ2-7 | - | - | TRBV5-6 | TGTGCCAGCAGCTTGGGGCACTACGAGCAGTACTTC | CASSLGHYEQYF
TRBJ1-3 | - | - | TRBV3-1/TRBV3-2 | TGTGCCAGCAGCCCCCCGGGGATGTCTGGAAACACCATATATTTT | CASSPPGMSGNTIYF
TRBJ1-1 | - | TRBD1 | TRBV3-1/TRBV3-2 | TGTGCCAGCAGCCCAGGGCCAGGGGGCGTGGGTGCTTTCTTT | CASSPGPGGVGAFF
TRBJ1-2 | once | - | TRBV7-2 | TGTGCCAGCAGACCAATATTTGAGTTCTATGGCTACACCTTC | CASRPIFEFYGYTF
TRBJ1-4 | - | - | TRBV27 | TGTGCCAGCAGTAGGACCGGGACTGCAGGCCAAAAACTGTTTTTT | CASSRTGTAGQKLFF
TRBJ1-2 | - | - | TRBV10-1 | TGCGCCAGCAGTGTTAATGTTATCTGGACAGTCCTTGGAGGCGATGGCTACACCTTC | CASSVNVIWTVLGGDGYTF
TRBJ2-7 | - | TRBD2 | TRBV27 | TGTGCCAGCAGTTATGGGACTAGCGGGAGGGGCCACGAGCAGTACTTC | CASSYGTSGRGHEQYF
TRBJ1-5 | - | - | TRBV2 | TGTGCCAGCAGGCCGGGTCAGCCCCAGCATTTT | CASRPGQPQHF